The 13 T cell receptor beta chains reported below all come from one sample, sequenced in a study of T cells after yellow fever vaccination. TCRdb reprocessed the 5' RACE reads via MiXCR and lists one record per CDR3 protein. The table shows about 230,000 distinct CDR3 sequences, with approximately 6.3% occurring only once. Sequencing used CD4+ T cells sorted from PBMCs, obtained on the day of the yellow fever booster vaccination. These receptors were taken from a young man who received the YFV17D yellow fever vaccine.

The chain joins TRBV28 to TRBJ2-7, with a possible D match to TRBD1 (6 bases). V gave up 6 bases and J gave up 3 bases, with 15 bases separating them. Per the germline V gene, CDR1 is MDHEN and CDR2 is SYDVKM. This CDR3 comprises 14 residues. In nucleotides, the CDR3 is TGTGCCAGCAGGGGGGCACAGGGCAACTACGAGCAGTACTTC. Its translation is CASRGAQGNYEQYF.

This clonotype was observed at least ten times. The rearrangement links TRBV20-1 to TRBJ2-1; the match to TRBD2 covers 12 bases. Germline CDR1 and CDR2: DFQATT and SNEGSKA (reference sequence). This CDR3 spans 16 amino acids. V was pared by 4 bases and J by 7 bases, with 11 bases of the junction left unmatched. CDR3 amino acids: CSAKSRLAGVMNEQFF. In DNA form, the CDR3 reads TGCAGTGCTAAAAGTCGACTAGCGGGAGTCATGAATGAGCAGTTCTTC.

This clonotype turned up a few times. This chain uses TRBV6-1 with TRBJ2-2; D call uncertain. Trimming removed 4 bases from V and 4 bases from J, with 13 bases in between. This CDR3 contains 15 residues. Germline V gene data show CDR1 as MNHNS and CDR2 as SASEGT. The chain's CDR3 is CASSGSLRSTGELFF. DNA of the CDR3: TGTGCCAGCAGTGGGTCGCTCAGGAGCACCGGGGAGCTGTTTTTT.

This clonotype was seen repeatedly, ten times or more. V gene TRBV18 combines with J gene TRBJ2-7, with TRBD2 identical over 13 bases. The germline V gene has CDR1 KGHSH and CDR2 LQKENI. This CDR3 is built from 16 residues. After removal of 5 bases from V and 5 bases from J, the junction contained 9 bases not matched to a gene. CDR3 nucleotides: TGTGCCAGCTCAGAGCAACGGACTAGCGGGAGTAACGAGCAGTACTTC. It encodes CASSEQRTSGSNEQYF.

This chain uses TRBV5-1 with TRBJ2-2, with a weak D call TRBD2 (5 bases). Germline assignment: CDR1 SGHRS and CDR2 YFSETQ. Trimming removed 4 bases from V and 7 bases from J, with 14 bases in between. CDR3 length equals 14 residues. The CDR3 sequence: CASSTGLPGGELFF. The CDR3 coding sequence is TGCGCCAGCAGCACCGGACTCCCCGGCGGGGAGCTGTTTTTT.

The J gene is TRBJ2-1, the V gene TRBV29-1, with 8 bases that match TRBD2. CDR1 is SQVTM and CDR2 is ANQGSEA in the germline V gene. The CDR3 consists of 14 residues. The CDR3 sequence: CSVKISAGVGEQFF. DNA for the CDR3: TGCAGTGTAAAAATCTCAGCGGGAGTGGGAGAGCAGTTCTTC.

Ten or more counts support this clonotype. The CDR3 loop reads CASSPGTSPPYEQYF. CDR3 coding DNA: TGTGCCAGCTCCCCCGGGACTAGTCCCCCCTACGAGCAGTACTTC. V gene TRBV18 combines with J gene TRBJ2-7, with TRBD2 matching 8 bases. The CDR3 runs to 15 residues. Germline CDR1 reads KGHSH; CDR2 reads LQKENI. The ends lost 6 bases at V and 2 bases at J; junction bases unmatched: 9.

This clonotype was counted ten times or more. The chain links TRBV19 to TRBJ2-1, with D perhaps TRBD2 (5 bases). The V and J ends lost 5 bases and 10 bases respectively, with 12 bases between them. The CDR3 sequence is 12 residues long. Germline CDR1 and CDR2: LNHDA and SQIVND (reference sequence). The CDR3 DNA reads TGTGCCAGTAGTCAGACCCCGGGGGAGCAGTTCTTC. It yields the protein CASSQTPGEQFF.

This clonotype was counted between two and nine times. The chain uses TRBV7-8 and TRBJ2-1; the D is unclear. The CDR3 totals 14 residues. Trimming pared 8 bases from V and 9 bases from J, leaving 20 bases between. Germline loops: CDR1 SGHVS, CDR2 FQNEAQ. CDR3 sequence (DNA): TGTGCCAGCTCCCGAAGTATGGCTTATGGTGAGCAGTTCTTC. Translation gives CASSRSMAYGEQFF.

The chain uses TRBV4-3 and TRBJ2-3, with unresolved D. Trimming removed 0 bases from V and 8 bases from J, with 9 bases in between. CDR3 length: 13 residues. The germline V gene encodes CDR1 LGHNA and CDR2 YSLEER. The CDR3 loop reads CASSQEPTGTQYF. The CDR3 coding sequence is TGCGCCAGCAGCCAAGAACCTACGGGTACGCAGTATTTT.

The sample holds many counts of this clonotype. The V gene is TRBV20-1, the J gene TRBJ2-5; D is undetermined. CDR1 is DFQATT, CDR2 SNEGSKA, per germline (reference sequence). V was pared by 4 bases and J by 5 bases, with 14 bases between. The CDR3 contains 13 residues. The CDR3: CSATSLGWETQYF. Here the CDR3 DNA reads TGCAGTGCTACCTCGTTGGGTTGGGAGACCCAGTACTTC.

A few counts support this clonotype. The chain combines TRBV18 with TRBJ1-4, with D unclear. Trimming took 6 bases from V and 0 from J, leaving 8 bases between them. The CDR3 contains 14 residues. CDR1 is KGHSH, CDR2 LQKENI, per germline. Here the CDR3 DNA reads TGTGCCAGCTCTCACTCTGCAACTAATGAAAAACTGTTTTTT. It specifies CASSHSATNEKLFF.

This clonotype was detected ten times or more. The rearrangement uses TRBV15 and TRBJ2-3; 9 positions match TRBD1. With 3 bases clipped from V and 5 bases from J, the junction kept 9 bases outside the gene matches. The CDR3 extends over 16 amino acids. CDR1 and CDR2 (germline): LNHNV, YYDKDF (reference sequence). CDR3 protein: CATSSQGDRVIDTQYF. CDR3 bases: TGTGCCACCAGCAGTCAAGGGGACAGGGTAATAGATACGCAGTATTTT.